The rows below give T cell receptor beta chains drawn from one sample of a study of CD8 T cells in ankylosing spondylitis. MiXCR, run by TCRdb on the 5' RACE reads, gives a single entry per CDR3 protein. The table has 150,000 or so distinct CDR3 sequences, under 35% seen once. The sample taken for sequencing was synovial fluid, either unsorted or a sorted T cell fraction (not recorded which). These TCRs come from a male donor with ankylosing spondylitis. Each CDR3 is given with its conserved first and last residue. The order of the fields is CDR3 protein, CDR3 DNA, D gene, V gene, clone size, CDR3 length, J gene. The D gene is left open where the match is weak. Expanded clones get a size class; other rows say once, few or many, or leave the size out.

cdr3_aa: CASSLGWGRLFF; cdr3_nt: TGTGCCAGCAGCTTAGGGTGGGGTCGGCTGTTTTTT; d_call: .; v_call: TRBV11-2; clone_size: few; cdr3_length: 12; j_call: TRBJ2-2
cdr3_aa: CASSPDRNPPEAFF; cdr3_nt: TGTGCCAGCAGCCCTGACCGGAATCCCCCCGAAGCTTTCTTT; d_call: .; v_call: TRBV21-1; clone_size: many; cdr3_length: 14; j_call: TRBJ1-1
cdr3_aa: CASQGANYGYTF; cdr3_nt: TGTGCCAGTCAGGGTGCTAACTATGGCTACACCTTC; d_call: .; v_call: TRBV9; clone_size: .; cdr3_length: 12; j_call: TRBJ1-2
cdr3_aa: CASRTGIEETQYF; cdr3_nt: TGCGCCAGCAGAACGGGGATCGAAGAGACCCAGTACTTC; d_call: .; v_call: TRBV5-1; clone_size: few; cdr3_length: 13; j_call: TRBJ2-5
cdr3_aa: CASSLWVLLSDEQFF; cdr3_nt: TGTGCCAGCAGCTTATGGGTTCTTCTTTCCGATGAGCAGTTCTTC; d_call: .; v_call: TRBV7-2; clone_size: .; cdr3_length: 15; j_call: TRBJ2-1
cdr3_aa: CASSLAQTRISSYNEQFF; cdr3_nt: TGTGCCAGCAGTTTAGCGCAGACTCGAATAAGCTCCTACAATGAGCAGTTCTTC; d_call: .; v_call: TRBV12-3/TRBV12-4; clone_size: many; cdr3_length: 18; j_call: TRBJ2-1
cdr3_aa: CSARKGAGVFYEQYF; cdr3_nt: TGCAGTGCTAGAAAGGGAGCGGGCGTTTTTTACGAGCAGTACTTC; d_call: .; v_call: TRBV20-1; clone_size: .; cdr3_length: 15; j_call: TRBJ2-7
cdr3_aa: CASSVQLGTEAFF; cdr3_nt: TGTGCCAGCAGCGTACAGTTGGGCACTGAAGCTTTCTTT; d_call: .; v_call: TRBV9; clone_size: few; cdr3_length: 13; j_call: TRBJ1-1
cdr3_aa: CASSWGGRTYNEQFF; cdr3_nt: TGCGCCAGCAGCTGGGGGGGGCGGACGTACAATGAGCAGTTCTTC; d_call: .; v_call: TRBV5-1; clone_size: few; cdr3_length: 15; j_call: TRBJ2-1
cdr3_aa: CASRPTGKSLTEAFF; cdr3_nt: TGTGCCAGCAGGCCTACAGGGAAATCGCTCACTGAAGCTTTCTTT; d_call: .; v_call: TRBV6-1; clone_size: .; cdr3_length: 15; j_call: TRBJ1-1
cdr3_aa: CASSPGLAGVRNTGELFF; cdr3_nt: TGCGCCAGCAGCCCCGGACTAGCGGGGGTTCGGAACACCGGGGAGCTGTTTTTT; d_call: TRBD2; v_call: TRBV5-1; clone_size: few; cdr3_length: 18; j_call: TRBJ2-2
cdr3_aa: CAWRGRIREESSYEQYF; cdr3_nt: TGTGCCTGGAGGGGCAGGATACGGGAGGAAAGCTCCTACGAGCAGTACTTC; d_call: TRBD2; v_call: TRBV30; clone_size: .; cdr3_length: 17; j_call: TRBJ2-7
cdr3_aa: CASRRNRGANYGYTF; cdr3_nt: TGCGCCAGCAGAAGAAACAGGGGAGCAAACTATGGCTACACCTTC; d_call: TRBD1; v_call: TRBV5-1; clone_size: many; cdr3_length: 15; j_call: TRBJ1-2
cdr3_aa: CASPRGGASYNEQFF; cdr3_nt: TGTGCCAGCCCCCGGGGGGGCGCCTCCTACAATGAGCAGTTCTTC; d_call: TRBD2; v_call: TRBV6-1; clone_size: .; cdr3_length: 15; j_call: TRBJ2-1
cdr3_aa: CASSPAGGVFTGNGYTF; cdr3_nt: TGTGCCAGCAGCCCCGCCGGGGGAGTCTTCACAGGGAATGGCTACACCTTC; d_call: .; v_call: TRBV5-5; clone_size: .; cdr3_length: 17; j_call: TRBJ1-2
cdr3_aa: CASSLNSLNTEAFF; cdr3_nt: TGTGCCAGCAGTTTAAATAGCCTGAACACTGAAGCTTTCTTT; d_call: .; v_call: TRBV12-3/TRBV12-4; clone_size: few; cdr3_length: 14; j_call: TRBJ1-1
cdr3_aa: CASSPDGPAYEQYF; cdr3_nt: TGTGCCAGCAGCCCGGACGGACCGGCCTACGAGCAGTACTTC; d_call: .; v_call: TRBV6-1; clone_size: .; cdr3_length: 14; j_call: TRBJ2-7
cdr3_aa: CASSPRRGEQFF; cdr3_nt: TGTGCCAGCAGTCCCCGACGAGGTGAGCAGTTCTTC; d_call: .; v_call: TRBV12-3/TRBV12-4; clone_size: many; cdr3_length: 12; j_call: TRBJ2-1
cdr3_aa: CASRKTGEQGGELFF; cdr3_nt: TGTGCCAGCAGAAAGACAGGGGAGCAAGGCGGGGAGCTGTTTTTT; d_call: TRBD1; v_call: TRBV11-2; clone_size: .; cdr3_length: 15; j_call: TRBJ2-2
cdr3_aa: CASSFRGVYEQYF; cdr3_nt: TGTGCCAGCAGCTTCAGGGGGGTCTACGAGCAGTACTTC; d_call: .; v_call: TRBV7-2; clone_size: .; cdr3_length: 13; j_call: TRBJ2-7
cdr3_aa: CSAITGSSYEQYF; cdr3_nt: TGCAGTGCCATTACAGGGAGCTCCTACGAGCAGTACTTC; d_call: .; v_call: TRBV20-1; clone_size: many; cdr3_length: 13; j_call: TRBJ2-7
cdr3_aa: CASGRTGNRYNEQFF; cdr3_nt: TGTGCCAGCGGCCGAACAGGGAATAGGTACAATGAGCAGTTCTTC; d_call: .; v_call: TRBV9; clone_size: few; cdr3_length: 15; j_call: TRBJ2-1
cdr3_aa: CASSSGGPRSYEQYF; cdr3_nt: TGTGCCAGCAGTAGCGGGGGGCCGCGCTCCTACGAGCAGTACTTC; d_call: TRBD2; v_call: TRBV7-9; clone_size: .; cdr3_length: 15; j_call: TRBJ2-7
cdr3_aa: CASSLEPAEKLFF; cdr3_nt: TGTGCCAGCAGCTTAGAGCCGGCAGAAAAACTGTTTTTT; d_call: .; v_call: TRBV7-2; clone_size: many; cdr3_length: 13; j_call: TRBJ1-4
cdr3_aa: CASRPSSGGAKEQFF; cdr3_nt: TGTGCCAGCAGACCTTCTAGCGGGGGGGCCAAGGAGCAGTTCTTC; d_call: TRBD2; v_call: TRBV12-3/TRBV12-4; clone_size: .; cdr3_length: 15; j_call: TRBJ2-1
cdr3_aa: CASSASTRGTDTQYF; cdr3_nt: TGTGCCAGCAGTGCGAGCACGCGGGGGACAGATACGCAGTATTTT; d_call: TRBD2; v_call: TRBV27; clone_size: .; cdr3_length: 15; j_call: TRBJ2-3
cdr3_aa: CSAKVGLAGGPRETQYF; cdr3_nt: TGCAGTGCCAAAGTTGGACTAGCGGGAGGGCCTCGAGAGACCCAGTACTTC; d_call: TRBD2; v_call: TRBV20-1; clone_size: .; cdr3_length: 17; j_call: TRBJ2-5
cdr3_aa: CASSLFRDSYGYTF; cdr3_nt: TGTGCCAGCAGTTTATTCCGGGACAGCTATGGCTACACCTTC; d_call: TRBD1; v_call: TRBV12-3/TRBV12-4; clone_size: .; cdr3_length: 14; j_call: TRBJ1-2
cdr3_aa: CASSLASGDTQYF; cdr3_nt: TGTGCCAGCAGCTTAGCTAGCGGTGATACGCAGTATTTT; d_call: TRBD2; v_call: TRBV7-3; clone_size: many; cdr3_length: 13; j_call: TRBJ2-3
cdr3_aa: CASSQTQGETQYF; cdr3_nt: TGTGCCAGCTCACAAACTCAGGGAGAGACCCAGTACTTC; d_call: .; v_call: TRBV18; clone_size: once; cdr3_length: 13; j_call: TRBJ2-5
cdr3_aa: CASHRQGWHTEAFF; cdr3_nt: TGTGCCAGCCACCGACAGGGGTGGCACACTGAAGCTTTCTTT; d_call: TRBD1; v_call: TRBV25-1; clone_size: .; cdr3_length: 14; j_call: TRBJ1-1
cdr3_aa: CASRVSTGDSEKLFF; cdr3_nt: TGCGCCAGCAGAGTGTCGACAGGGGATAGTGAAAAACTGTTTTTT; d_call: TRBD1; v_call: TRBV5-1; clone_size: many; cdr3_length: 15; j_call: TRBJ1-4
cdr3_aa: CASSGDRAADEQYF; cdr3_nt: TGTGCCAGCAGCGGTGACAGGGCGGCGGACGAGCAGTACTTC; d_call: TRBD1; v_call: TRBV7-2; clone_size: many; cdr3_length: 14; j_call: TRBJ2-7
cdr3_aa: CASSLGTSGRSDSPLHF; cdr3_nt: TGCGCCAGCAGCCTTGGTACTTCGGGCAGGTCTGATTCACCCCTCCACTTT; d_call: .; v_call: TRBV5-1; clone_size: many; cdr3_length: 17; j_call: TRBJ1-6
cdr3_aa: CASSSTTVYEQYF; cdr3_nt: TGTGCCAGCAGTTCAACGACAGTTTACGAGCAGTACTTC; d_call: .; v_call: TRBV2; clone_size: few; cdr3_length: 13; j_call: TRBJ2-7
cdr3_aa: CASSLDGGGTEAFF; cdr3_nt: TGTGCCAGCAGCTTAGATGGAGGCGGGACTGAAGCTTTCTTT; d_call: .; v_call: TRBV11-3; clone_size: .; cdr3_length: 14; j_call: TRBJ1-1
cdr3_aa: CASSQDISVRALHF; cdr3_nt: TGCGCCAGCAGCCAAGATATTAGTGTTCGGGCCCTCCACTTT; d_call: .; v_call: TRBV4-3; clone_size: many; cdr3_length: 14; j_call: TRBJ1-6
cdr3_aa: CASSSTSRGALETQYF; cdr3_nt: TGTGCCAGCAGTTCCACTTCCCGGGGGGCATTAGAGACCCAGTACTTC; d_call: .; v_call: TRBV27; clone_size: .; cdr3_length: 16; j_call: TRBJ2-5
cdr3_aa: CASRGTGGNQPQHF; cdr3_nt: TGCGCCAGCCGGGGGACAGGGGGCAATCAGCCCCAGCATTTT; d_call: TRBD1; v_call: TRBV10-2; clone_size: .; cdr3_length: 14; j_call: TRBJ1-5
cdr3_aa: CASSQDVPSQDQPQHF; cdr3_nt: TGTGCCAGCAGCCAAGACGTCCCGTCCCAAGATCAGCCCCAGCATTTT; d_call: .; v_call: TRBV3-1; clone_size: .; cdr3_length: 16; j_call: TRBJ1-5
cdr3_aa: CASSQKTGDYGYTF; cdr3_nt: TGTGCCAGCAGCCAAAAGACAGGGGACTATGGCTACACCTTC; d_call: TRBD1; v_call: TRBV3-1; clone_size: .; cdr3_length: 14; j_call: TRBJ1-2
cdr3_aa: CASSRLGGEQYF; cdr3_nt: TGCGCCAGCAGTAGGCTTGGGGGCGAGCAGTACTTC; d_call: .; v_call: TRBV5-1; clone_size: few; cdr3_length: 12; j_call: TRBJ2-7
cdr3_aa: CASSPIPGQGNSYEQYF; cdr3_nt: TGTGCCAGCTCACCAATACCGGGACAGGGAAACTCCTACGAGCAGTACTTC; d_call: TRBD1; v_call: TRBV18; clone_size: .; cdr3_length: 17; j_call: TRBJ2-7
cdr3_aa: CASSEGTLLEKLFF; cdr3_nt: TGTGCCAGCAGTGAAGGGACACTTCTCGAAAAACTGTTTTTT; d_call: .; v_call: TRBV2; clone_size: .; cdr3_length: 14; j_call: TRBJ1-4
cdr3_aa: CASSFGYWTGDTDTQYF; cdr3_nt: TGTGCCAGCAGTTTCGGTTATTGGACAGGGGACACAGATACGCAGTATTTT; d_call: TRBD1; v_call: TRBV12-3/TRBV12-4; clone_size: .; cdr3_length: 17; j_call: TRBJ2-3
cdr3_aa: CASSRGTGGLETQYF; cdr3_nt: TGTGCCAGCAGTCGTGGGACAGGGGGCCTCGAGACCCAGTACTTC; d_call: TRBD1; v_call: TRBV3-1; clone_size: .; cdr3_length: 15; j_call: TRBJ2-5
cdr3_aa: CASSSQGGAYNEQFF; cdr3_nt: TGCGCCAGCAGTTCACAGGGCGGGGCCTACAATGAGCAGTTCTTC; d_call: .; v_call: TRBV10-2; clone_size: many; cdr3_length: 15; j_call: TRBJ2-1
cdr3_aa: CASSEGYYEQYF; cdr3_nt: TGCGCCAGCAGTGAAGGCTACTACGAGCAGTACTTC; d_call: .; v_call: TRBV10-2; clone_size: .; cdr3_length: 12; j_call: TRBJ2-7
cdr3_aa: CASSKEPGPEGNSYNEQFF; cdr3_nt: TGTGCCAGCAGCAAAGAACCTGGCCCGGAGGGTAACTCCTACAATGAGCAGTTCTTC; d_call: .; v_call: TRBV21-1; clone_size: .; cdr3_length: 19; j_call: TRBJ2-1
cdr3_aa: CASTSGQWNTEAFF; cdr3_nt: TGTGCCAGCACCTCGGGACAGTGGAACACTGAAGCTTTCTTT; d_call: TRBD1; v_call: TRBV28; clone_size: few; cdr3_length: 14; j_call: TRBJ1-1
cdr3_aa: CAIRGVTDEQYF; cdr3_nt: TGTGCCATCAGGGGCGTTACCGACGAGCAGTACTTC; d_call: .; v_call: TRBV10-3; clone_size: .; cdr3_length: 12; j_call: TRBJ2-7
cdr3_aa: CASSVGGQERAKNIQYF; cdr3_nt: TGTGCCAGCAGCGTAGGCGGTCAGGAGCGGGCCAAAAACATTCAGTACTTC; d_call: .; v_call: TRBV9; clone_size: .; cdr3_length: 17; j_call: TRBJ2-4
cdr3_aa: CASSARENEQFF; cdr3_nt: TGTGCCAGCAGCGCGCGGGAAAATGAGCAGTTCTTC; d_call: .; v_call: TRBV9; clone_size: .; cdr3_length: 12; j_call: TRBJ2-1
cdr3_aa: CASSTWDSYYGYTF; cdr3_nt: TGTGCCAGCAGCACTTGGGACAGCTACTATGGCTACACCTTC; d_call: TRBD1; v_call: TRBV7-9; clone_size: few; cdr3_length: 14; j_call: TRBJ1-2